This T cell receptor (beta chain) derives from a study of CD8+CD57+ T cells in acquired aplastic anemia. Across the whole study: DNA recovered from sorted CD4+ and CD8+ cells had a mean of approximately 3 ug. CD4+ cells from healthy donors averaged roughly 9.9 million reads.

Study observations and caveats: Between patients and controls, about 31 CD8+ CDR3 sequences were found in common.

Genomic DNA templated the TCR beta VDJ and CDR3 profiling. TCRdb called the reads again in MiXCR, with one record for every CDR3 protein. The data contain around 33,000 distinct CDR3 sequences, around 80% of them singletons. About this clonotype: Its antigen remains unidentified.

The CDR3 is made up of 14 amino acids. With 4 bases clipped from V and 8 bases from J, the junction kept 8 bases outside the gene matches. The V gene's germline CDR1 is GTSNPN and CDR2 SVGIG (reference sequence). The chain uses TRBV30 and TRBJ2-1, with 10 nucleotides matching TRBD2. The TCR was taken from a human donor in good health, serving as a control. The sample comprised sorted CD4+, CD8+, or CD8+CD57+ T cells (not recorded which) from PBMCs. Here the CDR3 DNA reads TGTGCCTGGACTAGCGGGGGAGTGAGGGATGAGCAGTTCTTC. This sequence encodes CAWTSGGVRDEQFF.